This TCR beta chain was observed in a study of T cells after yellow fever vaccination. Across the study: Preparation of the low-cell-number fractions used SMART-Seq v4 Ultra Low Input. Findings and limits, study-wide: It was a small share of clonotypes that appeared in both CD4 and CD8 compartments.

As for this clonotype: What it binds is not known.

TCRdb used MiXCR to reprocess the 5' RACE reads, holding one entry per CDR3 protein. The sample has around 590,000 distinct CDR3 sequences; roughly an eighth are singletons. CDR1 is MNHEY and CDR2 is SMNVEV in the germline V gene (reference sequence). V dropped 5 bases and J dropped 2; count of bases not matched to a gene: 10. The CDR3 runs 19 residues. The sequence came from a man under 40 who received the YFV17D yellow fever vaccine. Sequencing used PBMCs, obtained on the day of the yellow fever booster vaccination. V gene TRBV27 combines with J gene TRBJ2-3, with 16 bases aligning to TRBD2. The CDR3 region is CASSQGLAGGSSDTDTQYF. CDR3 bases: TGTGCCAGCAGTCAGGGACTAGCGGGAGGGTCTTCCGACACAGATACGCAGTATTTT.